This T cell receptor (beta chain) was sequenced in a study of CD8+ T cells in alopecia areata. In the study overall: Tofacitinib lasted 6 to 18 months, then 6 months off drug.

As for treatment: oral pan-JAK inhibitor, 5-10 mg twice daily. Lesional scalp punch biopsies and peripheral blood were collected from alopecia areata patients. RNA was isolated and reverse transcribed to cDNA, the sequencing template. The data were produced by immunoSEQ multiplex PCR, yet TCRdb's version contains in-frame clones alone and is incomplete. The table includes 110,000 to 150,000 clones, about 56% detected once. Trimming removed 7 bases from V and 1 base from J, with 13 bases in between. CDR1 SQVTM and CDR2 ANQGSEA come from the germline V gene. The CDR3 runs 13 residues. Study-wide findings and caveats: With patients, TCR sharing proved less clear than in mice, a difference possibly related to HLA. Lesional scalp, especially alopecia totalis/universalis, showed higher clonality than normal scalp.

This clone showed up just a few times. Its antigen remains unidentified. This chain links TRBV29-1 with TRBJ2-5, with D unclear. The sample was CD8+ T cells sorted from blood, taken at week 4, from a patient treated with tofacitinib. The clonotype was recovered from a human donor with alopecia areata. The DNA for the CDR3 is TGCAGCGCCGCCTCAACCAGCCAAGAGACCCAGTACTTC. Residues: CSAASTSQETQYF.